The clone carrying this T cell receptor beta chain was seen ten or more times. Its antigen is as yet unknown. The germline V and J ends were trimmed by 2 bases and 1 base, with 17 bases remaining between them. This CDR3 region has 16 residues. Germline V lookup: CDR1 DFQATT, CDR2 SNEGSKA (reference sequence). This entry is derived from a study of T cell repertoires in cytomegalovirus infection. Study information: Selection of CMV epitopes for the study included recently identified HLA-C-restricted and well-studied HLA-B-restricted ones.

TCRdb analysed the reads with MiXCR anew, one entry per CDR3 protein. The sample lists around 710,000 distinct CDR3 sequences, roughly 29% seen once, with 10% to 15% in the top ten. This material consisted of cultured CD8+ T cells from PBMCs, taken from culture after CMV antigen stimulation. This receptor was taken from a human donor in good health (CMV status not recorded). Some clones in this sample may be carry-over from other donors' samples. This sequence joins TRBV20-1 and TRBJ1-1; D unclear. CDR3 DNA sequence: TGCAGTGCTAGAAGGAAGCTGAGAGTCCCGAACACTGAAGCTTTCTTT. Translating gives CSARRKLRVPNTEAFF.